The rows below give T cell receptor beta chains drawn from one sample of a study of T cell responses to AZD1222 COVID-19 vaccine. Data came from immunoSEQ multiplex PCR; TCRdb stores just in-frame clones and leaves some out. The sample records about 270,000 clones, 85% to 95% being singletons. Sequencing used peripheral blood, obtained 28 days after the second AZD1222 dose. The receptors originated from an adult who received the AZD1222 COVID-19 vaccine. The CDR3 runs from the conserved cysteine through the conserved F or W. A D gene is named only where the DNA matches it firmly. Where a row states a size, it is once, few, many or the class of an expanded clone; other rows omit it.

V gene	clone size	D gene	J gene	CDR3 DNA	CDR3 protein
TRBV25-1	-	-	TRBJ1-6	TGTGCCAGCTCCACCCTTGGGTCACCCCTCCACTTT	CASSTLGSPLHF
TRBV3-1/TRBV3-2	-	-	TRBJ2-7	TGTGCCAGCAGCCGGGGGTCAGGGAACGAGCAGTACTTC	CASSRGSGNEQYF
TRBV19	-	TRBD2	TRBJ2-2	TGTGCCAGTAGTATCGAATTAGCGGGGGCCGACACCGGGGAGCTGTTTTTT	CASSIELAGADTGELFF
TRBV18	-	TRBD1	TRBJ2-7	TGTGCCAGCTCACCACCGGGACAGGGGAGCTACGAGCAGTACTTC	CASSPPGQGSYEQYF
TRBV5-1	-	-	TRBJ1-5	TGCGCCAGCAGCTTGGATGCGGGAATCGATCAGCCCCAGCATTTT	CASSLDAGIDQPQHF
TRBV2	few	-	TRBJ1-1	TGTGCCAGCAGTGTAAAAGGGAACGCTGAAGCTTTCTTT	CASSVKGNAEAFF
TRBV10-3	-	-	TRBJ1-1	TGTGCCATCAGTGAGTCGACTCCGGGGATTTCTGAAGCTTTCTTT	CAISESTPGISEAFF
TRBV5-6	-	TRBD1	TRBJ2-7	TGTGCCAGCAGCTACCCAGGGGGTGAGCAGTACTTC	CASSYPGGEQYF
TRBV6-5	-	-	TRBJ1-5	TGTGCCAGCAGTTATGGGGGGCGAGTTTTGAATCAGCCCCAGCATTTT	CASSYGGRVLNQPQHF
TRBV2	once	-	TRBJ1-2	TGTGCCAGCAGTGGCCAGCGGGGCGCATATGCAGGCTACACCTTC	CASSGQRGAYAGYTF
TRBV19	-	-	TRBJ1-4	TGTGCCAGTAGTATAGAGGGGGAATGGGAAAAACTGTTTTTT	CASSIEGEWEKLFF
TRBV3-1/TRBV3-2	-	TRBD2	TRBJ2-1	TGTGCCAGCAGACCCTTCGGGGCGGGAGCAGGCAATGAGCAGTTCTTC	CASRPFGAGAGNEQFF
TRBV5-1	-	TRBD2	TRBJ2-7	TGCGCCAGCAGCTTGGCCGCGGGAGTTAAATACGAGCAGTACTTC	CASSLAAGVKYEQYF
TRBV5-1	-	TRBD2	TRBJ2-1	TGCGCCAGCAGCTTGGCAAGCGGGGTGTCCTACAATGAGCAGTTCTTC	CASSLASGVSYNEQFF
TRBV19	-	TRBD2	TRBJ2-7	TGTGCCAGTAGTACGCCGGGAGGGAGGGGGAAGCAGTACTTC	CASSTPGGRGKQYF
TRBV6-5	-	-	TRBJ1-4	TGTGCCAGCAGTTACGGGGCAGAGGAAAAACTGTTTTTT	CASSYGAEEKLFF
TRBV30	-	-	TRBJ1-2	TGTGCCTGGACCGGCTTTAACAGGGTATGGGATGGCTACACCTTC	CAWTGFNRVWDGYTF
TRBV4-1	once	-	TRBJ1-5	TGCGCCAGCAGCCAACCAGGAGGCAATCAGCCCCAGCATTTT	CASSQPGGNQPQHF
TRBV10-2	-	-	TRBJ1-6	TGCGCCAGCGGTACAGGGATAGGATCACCCCTCCACTTT	CASGTGIGSPLHF
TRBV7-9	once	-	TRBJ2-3	TGTGCCACCATGTGGGTGGGAGATACGCAGTATTTT	CATMWVGDTQYF
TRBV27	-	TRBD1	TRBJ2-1	TGTGCCAGCAGTTTATGGGACAGGGTTAATGAGCAGTTCTTC	CASSLWDRVNEQFF
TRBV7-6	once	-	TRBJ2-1	TGTGCCAGCAGCTTAAAAGGGAATGAGCAGTTCTTC	CASSLKGNEQFF
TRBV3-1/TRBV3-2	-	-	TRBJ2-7	TGTGCCAGCAGCCCCGCGACCTCCGGGAGCTACGAGCAGTACTTC	CASSPATSGSYEQYF
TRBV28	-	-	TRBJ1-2	TGTGCCAGCAGAGCGAGCGGGGGCTCAGGTGGCTACACCTTC	CASRASGGSGGYTF
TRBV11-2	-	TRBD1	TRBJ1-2	TGTGCCAGCAGCTTAGGACAGGGGGGCGGCTACACCTTC	CASSLGQGGGYTF
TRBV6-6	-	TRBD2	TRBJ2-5	TGTGCCAGCAGTTACGTCACTAGCGGCGAGACCCAGTACTTC	CASSYVTSGETQYF
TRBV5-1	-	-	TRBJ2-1	TGCGCCAGCAGCTTATCCCCCGGGACCGAGATTGAGCAGTTCTTC	CASSLSPGTEIEQFF
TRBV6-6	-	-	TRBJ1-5	TGTGCCACCGGGGGAAGCAATCAGCCCCAGCATTTT	CATGGSNQPQHF
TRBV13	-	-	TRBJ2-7	TGTGCCAGCAGCACCATGGGCTCCTACGAGCAGTACTTC	CASSTMGSYEQYF
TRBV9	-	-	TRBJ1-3	TGTGCCAGCAGCGGTAAAGCATACTCTGGAAACACCATATATTTT	CASSGKAYSGNTIYF
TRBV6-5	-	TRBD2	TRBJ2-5	TGTGCCAGCAGTACTAGCGGGGTTGGATCCCAGTACTTC	CASSTSGVGSQYF
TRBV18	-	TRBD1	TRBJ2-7	TGTGCCAGCTCAGCAGGACAGGGTATCTACGAGCAGTACTTC	CASSAGQGIYEQYF
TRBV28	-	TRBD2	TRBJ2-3	TGTGCCAGCAGTACGACTAGCGGGAGGGCTGTGGCAGATACGCAGTATTTT	CASSTTSGRAVADTQYF
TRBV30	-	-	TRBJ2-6	TGTGCCTGGAGTGTTTCCTCCGGGGCCAACGTCCTGACTTTC	CAWSVSSGANVLTF
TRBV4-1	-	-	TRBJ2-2	TGCGCCAGCAGCCAAGAAGGGGCACAATGGGGAACCGGGGAGCTGTTTTTT	CASSQEGAQWGTGELFF
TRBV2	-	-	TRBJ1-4	TGTGCCAGCACGGGAGAAATGAATGAAAAACTGTTTTTT	CASTGEMNEKLFF